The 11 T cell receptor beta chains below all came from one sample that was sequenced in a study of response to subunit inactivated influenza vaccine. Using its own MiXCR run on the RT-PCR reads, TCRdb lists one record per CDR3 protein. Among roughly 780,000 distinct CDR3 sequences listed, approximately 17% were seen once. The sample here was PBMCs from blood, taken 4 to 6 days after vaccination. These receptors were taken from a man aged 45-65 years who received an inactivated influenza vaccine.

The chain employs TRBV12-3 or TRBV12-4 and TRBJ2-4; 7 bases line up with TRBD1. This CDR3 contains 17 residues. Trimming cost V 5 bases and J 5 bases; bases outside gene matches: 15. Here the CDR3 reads CASSDRPGTAAQNIQYF. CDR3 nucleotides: TGTGCCAGCAGTGACAGACCCGGGACAGCGGCGCAAAACATTCAGTACTTC.

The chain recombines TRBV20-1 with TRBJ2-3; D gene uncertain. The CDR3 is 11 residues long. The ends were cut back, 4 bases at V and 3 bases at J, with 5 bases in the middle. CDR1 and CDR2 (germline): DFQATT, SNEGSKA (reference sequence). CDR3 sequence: CSATLTDTQYF. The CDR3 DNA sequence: TGCAGTGCTACCCTAACAGATACGCAGTATTTT.

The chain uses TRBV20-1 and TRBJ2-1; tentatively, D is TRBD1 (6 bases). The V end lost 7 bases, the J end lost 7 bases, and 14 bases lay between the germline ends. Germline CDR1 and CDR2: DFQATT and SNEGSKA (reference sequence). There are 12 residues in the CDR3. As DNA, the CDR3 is TGCAGTGTAAGCCGTAGGGGGAATGAGCAGTTCTTC. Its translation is CSVSRRGNEQFF.

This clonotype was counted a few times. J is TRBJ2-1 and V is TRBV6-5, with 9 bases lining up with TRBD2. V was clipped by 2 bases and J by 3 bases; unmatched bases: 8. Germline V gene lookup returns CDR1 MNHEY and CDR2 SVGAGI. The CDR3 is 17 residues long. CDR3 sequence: CASSYPIAGDFYNEQFF. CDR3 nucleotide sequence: TGTGCCAGCAGTTACCCCATAGCGGGGGATTTCTACAATGAGCAGTTCTTC.

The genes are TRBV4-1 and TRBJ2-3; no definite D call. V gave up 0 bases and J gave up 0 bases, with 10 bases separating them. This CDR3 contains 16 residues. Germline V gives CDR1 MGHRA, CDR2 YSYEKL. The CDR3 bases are TGCGCCAGCAGCCAAGAACAAGCGTTAAGCACAGATACGCAGTATTTT. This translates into CASSQEQALSTDTQYF.

CDR3 amino acids: CASSLRTGEDSPLHF. CDR3 nucleotide sequence: TGCGCCAGCAGCTTGCGGACAGGGGAAGATTCACCCCTCCACTTT. The chain has TRBV5-1 and TRBJ1-6, with TRBD1 identical over 9 bases. Germline V lookup: CDR1 SGHRS, CDR2 YFSETQ. The CDR3 is 15 amino acids. V shed 1 base, J shed 8 bases, and the junction held 4 bases outside the gene matches.

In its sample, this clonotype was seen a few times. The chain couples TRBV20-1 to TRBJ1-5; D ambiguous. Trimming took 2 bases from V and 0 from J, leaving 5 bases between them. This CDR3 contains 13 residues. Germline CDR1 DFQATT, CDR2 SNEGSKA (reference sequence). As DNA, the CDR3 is TGCAGTGCTAGACCCAATAGCAATCAGCCCCAGCATTTT. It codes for CSARPNSNQPQHF.

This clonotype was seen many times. CDR3 loop: CASSLIGGNEQFF. The CDR3 DNA follows: TGTGCCAGCAGTTTAATCGGGGGCAATGAGCAGTTCTTC. This chain joins TRBV12-3 or TRBV12-4 and TRBJ2-1; perhaps TRBD2 as D (6 bases). This CDR3 contains 13 residues. V was clipped by 2 bases and J by 6 bases, with 8 bases between them.

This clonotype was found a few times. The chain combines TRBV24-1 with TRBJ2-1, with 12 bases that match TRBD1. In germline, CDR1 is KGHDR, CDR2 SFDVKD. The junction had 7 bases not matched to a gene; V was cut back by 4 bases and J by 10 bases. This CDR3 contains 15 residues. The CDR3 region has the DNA TGTGCCACCAGTGAGGGGGGACAGGGGGCGATGGAGCAGTTCTTC. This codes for CATSEGGQGAMEQFF.

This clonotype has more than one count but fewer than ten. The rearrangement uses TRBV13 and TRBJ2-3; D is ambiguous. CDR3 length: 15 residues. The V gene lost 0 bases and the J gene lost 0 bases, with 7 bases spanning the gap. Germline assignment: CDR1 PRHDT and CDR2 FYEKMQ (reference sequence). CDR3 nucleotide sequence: TGTGCCAGCAGCTTAGGCCTACGCAGCACAGATACGCAGTATTTT. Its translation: CASSLGLRSTDTQYF. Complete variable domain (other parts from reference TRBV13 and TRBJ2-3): AAGVIQSPRHLIKEKRETATLKCYPIPRHDTVYWYQQGPGQDPQFLISFYEKMQSDKGSIPDRFSAQQFSDYHSELNMSSLELGDSALYFCASSLGLRSTDTQYFGPGTRLTVL.

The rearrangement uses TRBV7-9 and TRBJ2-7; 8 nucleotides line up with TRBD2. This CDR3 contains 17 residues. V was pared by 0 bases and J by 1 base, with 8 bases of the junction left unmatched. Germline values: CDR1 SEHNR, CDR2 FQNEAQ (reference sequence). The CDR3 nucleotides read TGTGCCAGCAGCTTAGCTCAAGCGGGAGTACTGTCCTACGAGCAGTACTTC. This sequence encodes CASSLAQAGVLSYEQYF.